Listed below are T cell receptor beta chains from one sample, sequenced in a study of blood T cell repertoires in COVID-19. Here immunoSEQ multiplex PCR was the method, and the copy in TCRdb shows in-frame clones only, minus some. The profile shows 200,000 to 250,000 clones, 84% of them singletons. Sequencing input: peripheral blood. The receptors were gathered from a man in his thirties or forties with active or convalescent COVID-19. Both conserved end residues are part of each CDR3. D genes are given only for firm matches. The size entry is marked missing in some rows and otherwise reads once, few, many or a size class.

DNA: TGTGCCTGGAGTGTCAAACCCCCAGGGGGCTATGGCTACACCTTC; CDR3: CAWSVKPPGGYGYTF; size: -; V: TRBV30; D: TRBD1; J: TRBJ1-2
DNA: TGTGCCAGCAGTGTTAGCGGGGGCACCGGGGAGCTGTTTTTT; CDR3: CASSVSGGTGELFF; size: -; V: TRBV25-1; D: TRBD2; J: TRBJ2-2
DNA: TGTGCCAGCGGGTATGCTACCCCAGGGGTCGAGCAGTACTTC; CDR3: CASGYATPGVEQYF; size: -; V: TRBV28; D: -; J: TRBJ2-7
DNA: TGTGCCAGCAGCTACGGACTAGCTCAATCCTACAATGAGCAGTTCTTC; CDR3: CASSYGLAQSYNEQFF; size: -; V: TRBV5-6; D: TRBD2; J: TRBJ2-1
DNA: TGTGCCAGCAGTTCCCCCCACCGGACAGGGGCGAACGAGCAGTACTTC; CDR3: CASSSPHRTGANEQYF; size: -; V: TRBV6-2/TRBV6-3; D: TRBD1; J: TRBJ2-7
DNA: TGTGCCAGCAGCGCGGGGACAGTGCTAAATCAGCCCCAGCATTTT; CDR3: CASSAGTVLNQPQHF; size: -; V: TRBV7-9; D: TRBD1; J: TRBJ1-5
DNA: TGTGCCAGCAGCGTAGCGCGTATGCTCGGGAGGGCGGATACGCAGTATTTT; CDR3: CASSVARMLGRADTQYF; size: -; V: TRBV9; D: TRBD2; J: TRBJ2-3
DNA: TGTGCCAGCAGCGACGGGGAGGGCCGGTGGGCTTTCTTT; CDR3: CASSDGEGRWAFF; size: once; V: TRBV9; D: -; J: TRBJ1-1
DNA: TGCGCCAGCAGCCGCGGACAGGGGACCCACGAGCAGTACTTC; CDR3: CASSRGQGTHEQYF; size: -; V: TRBV5-1; D: TRBD1; J: TRBJ2-7
DNA: TGTGCCAGCAGCCTATGGGGGGAGGGCACAGATACGCAGTATTTT; CDR3: CASSLWGEGTDTQYF; size: -; V: TRBV7-9; D: -; J: TRBJ2-3
DNA: TGTGCCAGCAGCGCGTACAATGAGCAGTTCTTC; CDR3: CASSAYNEQFF; size: -; V: TRBV11-3; D: -; J: TRBJ2-1
DNA: TGTGCCAGTAGTATGTTAAATCAGCCCCAGCATTTT; CDR3: CASSMLNQPQHF; size: -; V: TRBV19; D: -; J: TRBJ1-5
DNA: TGTGCCACCAGCACCAAGACACAAAACATTCAGTACTTC; CDR3: CATSTKTQNIQYF; size: -; V: TRBV15; D: -; J: TRBJ2-4
DNA: TGTGCCACCAGTGATTTCCACAGGGGCAATGAGCAGTTCTTC; CDR3: CATSDFHRGNEQFF; size: -; V: TRBV24-1; D: TRBD1; J: TRBJ2-1
DNA: TGTGCCAGTACCTCGGCGGGGTTGGGCAATCAGCCCCAGCATTTT; CDR3: CASTSAGLGNQPQHF; size: -; V: TRBV19; D: -; J: TRBJ1-5
DNA: TGTGCCAGCAGTTACTCGCGCGGAGATGGGTATGGCTACACCTTC; CDR3: CASSYSRGDGYGYTF; size: -; V: TRBV6-5; D: -; J: TRBJ1-2
DNA: TGTGCCAGAAGCTTAAATGGGACAGGTGGTACCCACGAGCAGTACTTC; CDR3: CARSLNGTGGTHEQYF; size: -; V: TRBV7-5; D: -; J: TRBJ2-7
DNA: TGTGCCAGCAGTCGGGACAGGGATGGCTACACCTTC; CDR3: CASSRDRDGYTF; size: -; V: TRBV2; D: TRBD1; J: TRBJ1-2
DNA: TGTGCCAGCTCACAGGTCTCTGGAAACACCATATATTTT; CDR3: CASSQVSGNTIYF; size: -; V: TRBV6-6; D: -; J: TRBJ1-3
DNA: TGTGCCAGCTCACCAGTTGTTGTCCGGGGTGGCACTGAAGCTTTCTTT; CDR3: CASSPVVVRGGTEAFF; size: -; V: TRBV18; D: -; J: TRBJ1-1
DNA: TGTGCCACCCGACAGTCCTCTCACTCTGGAAACACCATATATTTT; CDR3: CATRQSSHSGNTIYF; size: -; V: TRBV6-5; D: -; J: TRBJ1-3
DNA: TGTGCCAGCAGCTTAGCGCAGGGGGCCTCCTACGAGCAGTACTTC; CDR3: CASSLAQGASYEQYF; size: -; V: TRBV7-2; D: TRBD1; J: TRBJ2-7
DNA: TGTGCCACCAGCAGAGATGTGCCACGGGGGGTCGGGGAGCTGTTTTTT; CDR3: CATSRDVPRGVGELFF; size: once; V: TRBV15; D: TRBD2; J: TRBJ2-2
DNA: TGTGCCAGTAGTATAGACGAGGAGGGGACCCAGTACTTC; CDR3: CASSIDEEGTQYF; size: -; V: TRBV19; D: -; J: TRBJ2-5
DNA: TGTGCCAGCAGTACCCGGGACAGCAATAATTCACCCCTCCACTTT; CDR3: CASSTRDSNNSPLHF; size: -; V: TRBV6-2/TRBV6-3; D: TRBD1; J: TRBJ1-6
DNA: TGTGCCATCAGTGGAGGTTCCTATGGCTACACCTTC; CDR3: CAISGGSYGYTF; size: few; V: TRBV10-3; D: -; J: TRBJ1-2
DNA: TGTGCCAGCACCCCAAGGACAGGGTGGGAGACCCAGTACTTC; CDR3: CASTPRTGWETQYF; size: -; V: TRBV3-1/TRBV3-2; D: TRBD1; J: TRBJ2-5
DNA: TGTGCCAGCAGTGGGGACAGGGGGGGCACCGGGGAGCTGTTTTTT; CDR3: CASSGDRGGTGELFF; size: -; V: TRBV2; D: TRBD1; J: TRBJ2-2
DNA: TGCGCCAGCAGCTCTGGTAGGGGACAGACAAACAATGAAAAACTGTTTTTT; CDR3: CASSSGRGQTNNEKLFF; size: -; V: TRBV5-1; D: TRBD1; J: TRBJ1-4
DNA: TGTGCCAGCAGCCAAGTCTCAGGCGGGAGGGCCCTAGATACGCAGTATTTT; CDR3: CASSQVSGGRALDTQYF; size: -; V: TRBV4-2; D: TRBD2; J: TRBJ2-3
DNA: TGTGCCAGCAGCCCCCGGGCGGGGCTCTTTAACTATGGCTACACCTTC; CDR3: CASSPRAGLFNYGYTF; size: -; V: TRBV14; D: -; J: TRBJ1-2
DNA: TGCGCCAGCAGCCAAGATCTTCTCGAGGGGGACAGGGGCTATGGCTACACCTTC; CDR3: CASSQDLLEGDRGYGYTF; size: -; V: TRBV4-3; D: TRBD1; J: TRBJ1-2
DNA: TGTGCCACCAGCAGAGATTGGCCCAGCTCTGGAAACACCATATATTTT; CDR3: CATSRDWPSSGNTIYF; size: -; V: TRBV15; D: -; J: TRBJ1-3
DNA: TGTGCCAGCAGTGTGACTAGCGGGGCGATCACCGGGGAGCTGTTTTTT; CDR3: CASSVTSGAITGELFF; size: -; V: TRBV6-1; D: TRBD2; J: TRBJ2-2
DNA: TGCAGCGCCCGGGGGACAGGGATCGATTCACCCCTCCACTTT; CDR3: CSARGTGIDSPLHF; size: -; V: TRBV29-1; D: TRBD1; J: TRBJ1-6
DNA: TGTGCCAGCAGTTCCCGCTGGCGGGGGCGTTTAGGTGAAGCTTTCTTT; CDR3: CASSSRWRGRLGEAFF; size: -; V: TRBV28; D: -; J: TRBJ1-1
DNA: TGTGCCAGCTCACCACCGGAGGGCGGAAGTATGAACACTGAAGCTTTCTTT; CDR3: CASSPPEGGSMNTEAFF; size: -; V: TRBV18; D: -; J: TRBJ1-1
DNA: TGTGCCAGCAGCTTATGGGACAGGGCTCCTCCTGGGGCCAACGTCCTGACTTTC; CDR3: CASSLWDRAPPGANVLTF; size: -; V: TRBV7-9; D: TRBD1; J: TRBJ2-6
DNA: TGTGCCAGCAGTTTAGGTGCAGGGGGCGTTTACGAGCAGTACTTC; CDR3: CASSLGAGGVYEQYF; size: -; V: TRBV27; D: TRBD1; J: TRBJ2-7
DNA: TGCGCCAGCCGCGCCGGGACAGGGGACTTCCATGAGCAGTTCTTC; CDR3: CASRAGTGDFHEQFF; size: -; V: TRBV5-1; D: TRBD1; J: TRBJ2-1
DNA: TGTGCCAGCAGCAAACAGGGTTGGACTGAAGCTTTCTTT; CDR3: CASSKQGWTEAFF; size: -; V: TRBV5-4; D: -; J: TRBJ1-1
DNA: TGCGCCAGCAGCCAAAAGGGGGCCACCCACAATGAGCAGTTCTTC; CDR3: CASSQKGATHNEQFF; size: -; V: TRBV4-3; D: TRBD1; J: TRBJ2-1
DNA: TGTGCCACCAGTGATGCGACAGTGAATGAGCAGTTCTTC; CDR3: CATSDATVNEQFF; size: -; V: TRBV24-1; D: -; J: TRBJ2-1
DNA: TGTGCCAGCTCAGAGAAACAGGGTCAGCCCCAGCATTTT; CDR3: CASSEKQGQPQHF; size: -; V: TRBV18; D: -; J: TRBJ1-5
DNA: TGTGCCAGCAGCCCCCCCGGAAGGGGCTACGAGCAGTACTTC; CDR3: CASSPPGRGYEQYF; size: -; V: TRBV5-4; D: -; J: TRBJ2-7
DNA: TGTGCCAGCAGCTTAGCTGGGACAGGGGGGAATGGTCAGCCCCAGCATTTT; CDR3: CASSLAGTGGNGQPQHF; size: -; V: TRBV7-2; D: TRBD1; J: TRBJ1-5
DNA: TGCGCCAGCAGCTTGTCAGTTTTTGGTAGCTACACCTTC; CDR3: CASSLSVFGSYTF; size: -; V: TRBV5-1; D: -; J: TRBJ1-2
DNA: TGTGCCAGCAGTGAATCCGGCCATTGGGGGACTCAGCAGTACTTC; CDR3: CASSESGHWGTQQYF; size: few; V: TRBV2; D: -; J: TRBJ2-7
DNA: TGTGCCAGCAGCTTAGAGACAGGGGGCTACACCTTC; CDR3: CASSLETGGYTF; size: once; V: TRBV7-8; D: TRBD1; J: TRBJ1-2
DNA: TGCAGCGCACAGACAGGGTCCGAGCAGTACTTC; CDR3: CSAQTGSEQYF; size: -; V: TRBV29-1; D: TRBD1; J: TRBJ2-7
DNA: TGCGCCAGCAGCCAAAACAGGGGTTCGGAGACCCAGTACTTC; CDR3: CASSQNRGSETQYF; size: -; V: TRBV4-3; D: TRBD1; J: TRBJ2-5
DNA: TGTGCCAGCAGCGCAGGACTAGCGGGCACCTACGAGCAGTACTTC; CDR3: CASSAGLAGTYEQYF; size: once; V: TRBV5-4; D: TRBD2; J: TRBJ2-7